The subject of this entry is one TCR beta chain. Some clones are missing from TCRdb's copy, which holds only in-frame ones; the method was immunoSEQ multiplex PCR. The top ten hold roughly 4.2% of the sample, which has 66,000 or so clones, roughly 90% seen once. This sample is part of a study of technical replicates of blood from a handful of donors. V was cut by 4 bases and J by 4 bases, with 10 bases left in between. Germline lookup yields CDR1 ENHRY and CDR2 SYGVKD. This CDR3 spans 14 amino acids. The chain recombines TRBV10-3 with TRBJ2-2, with D possibly matching TRBD1 (7 bases). Sequencing was done on a sample of PBMCs. This sequence was found in a human donor in good health. Some clones in this sample may be carry-over from other donors' samples. Here the CDR3 DNA reads TGTGCCATCAGTGTCCAGGGGGGCACCGGGGAGCTGTTTTTT. This translates into CAISVQGGTGELFF.